One and the same sample provided the 5 T cell receptor beta chains below, sequenced in a study of blood T cell repertoires in COVID-19 (dated by TCRdb to about 2020). Libraries were prepared through the immunoSEQ multiplex PCR assay. TCRdb took this table from immuneACCESS and kept in-frame rearrangements with V and J called. Such tables lack part of the clones; where checked against another copy, unresolved V genes explain under half of the gap, and the rest is unexplained. Across this sample there are about 180,000 clones, with about four fifths seen only once. Together, the top ten hold roughly 9% of the sample. Sequencing was performed on peripheral blood. Every receptor here comes from a woman aged 65 to 85 with acute or convalescent COVID-19.

The rearrangement links TRBV7-2 to TRBJ2-5, with D maybe TRBD1 (6 bases). CDR1 is SGHTA and CDR2 is FQGNSA in the germline V gene. The length of the CDR3 is 14 residues. Trimming removed 6 bases from V and 3 bases from J, with 14 bases in between. The CDR3 DNA sequence: TGTGCCAGCAGGGAAACTAGGGGGAAAGAGACCCAGTACTTC. Residues: CASRETRGKETQYF.

The chain employs TRBV2 and TRBJ2-3; 9 positions agree with TRBD1. CDR3 length equals 14 residues. The germline gives CDR1 SNHLY, CDR2 FYNNEI. With V trimmed by 7 bases and J by 1 base, 3 bases remained unmatched. The CDR3 reads CASNRDRGTDTQYF. In DNA form, the CDR3 reads TGTGCCAGCAACCGGGACAGGGGCACAGATACGCAGTATTTT.

This clone was seen a few times. The chain joins TRBV27 to TRBJ1-6; the D gene is possibly TRBD1 (6 bases). Germline CDR1 and CDR2: MNHEY and SMNVEV (reference sequence). The V and J ends lost 1 base and 9 bases respectively, with 13 bases between them. The CDR3 totals 15 residues. The CDR3 coding sequence is TGTGCCAGCAGTTTATTGACAGGAGTAACTTCACCCCTCCACTTT. Amino acid sequence: CASSLLTGVTSPLHF.

The V gene is TRBV10-3, the J gene TRBJ2-7; the match to TRBD2 covers 8 bases. Trimming removed 5 bases from V and 2 bases from J; junction bases left unmatched: 8. Germline lookup yields CDR1 ENHRY and CDR2 SYGVKD. The CDR3 runs 15 residues. As DNA, the CDR3 is TGTGCCATCAGTCGGGGGGGCAGTTTCGCCTACGAGCAGTACTTC. This sequence encodes CAISRGGSFAYEQYF.

This rearrangement joins TRBV28 to TRBJ1-2; 8 bases align to TRBD1. Trimming took 6 bases from V and 3 from J; bases not matched to a gene: 3. From germline, CDR1 is MDHEN and CDR2 SYDVKM. The CDR3 covers 13 residues. This CDR3 is CASRETGDYGYTF. DNA of the CDR3: TGTGCCAGCAGAGAGACAGGGGACTATGGCTACACCTTC.